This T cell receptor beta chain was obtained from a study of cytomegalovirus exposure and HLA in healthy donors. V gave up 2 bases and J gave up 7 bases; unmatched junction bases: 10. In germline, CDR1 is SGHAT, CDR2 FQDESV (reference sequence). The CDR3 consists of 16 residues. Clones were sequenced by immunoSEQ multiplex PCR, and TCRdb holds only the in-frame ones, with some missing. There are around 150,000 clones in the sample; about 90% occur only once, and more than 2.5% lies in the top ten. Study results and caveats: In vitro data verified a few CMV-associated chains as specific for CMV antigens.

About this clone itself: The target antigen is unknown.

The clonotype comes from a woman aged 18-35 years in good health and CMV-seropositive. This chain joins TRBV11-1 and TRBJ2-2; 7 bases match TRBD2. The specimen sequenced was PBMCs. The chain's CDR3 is CASSLYSTSVGGELFF. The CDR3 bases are TGTGCCAGCAGCTTATACAGTACTAGCGTTGGCGGGGAGCTGTTTTTT.